This is a list of T cell receptor beta chains from one sample in a study of regulatory T cells in long-lasting Graves disease. TCRdb ran MiXCR on the multiplex PCR reads and lists one entry per CDR3 protein. In the table there are about 620,000 distinct CDR3 sequences, roughly 15% of which are singletons. These data were likewise used in another study, on T cells in Graves' hyperthyroidism and ophthalmopathy.

Sequencing was performed on peripheral blood mononuclear cells (PBMCs), taken at new diagnosis, from a patient treated with antithyroid drugs. The receptor source for this set is a woman aged 30 to 39 with Graves disease. The CDR3 runs from the conserved cysteine through the conserved F or W. The D gene is left open where the match is weak. Where a row states a size, it is once, few, many or the class of an expanded clone; other rows omit it.

TGTGCCAGTCCGGGACCGAATCAGCCCCAGCATTTT | CASPGPNQPQHF | TRBJ1-5 | many | TRBV28 | NA
TGTGCCAGCAGCTTAGAAGCCGGGACCCACACCGGGGAGCTGTTTTTT | CASSLEAGTHTGELFF | TRBJ2-2 | many | TRBV11-2 | NA
TGTGCCACGAAAGACAGTCCTCTGACCTACACCTTC | CATKDSPLTYTF | TRBJ1-2 | NA | TRBV2 | NA
TGTGCCAGCAGTACGAAGACAGGCAGTGGTTCACCCCTCCACTTT | CASSTKTGSGSPLHF | TRBJ1-6 | NA | TRBV12-3/TRBV12-4 | NA
TGTGCCAGCAGCTACGGACAGGGGGCGGCAGATACGCAGTATTTT | CASSYGQGAADTQYF | TRBJ2-3 | NA | TRBV11-2 | TRBD1
TGTGCCAGCAGCTTAAAGACATCAGCTAACTATGGCTACACCTTC | CASSLKTSANYGYTF | TRBJ1-2 | many | TRBV7-9 | NA
TGCAGTGCTAGAGATGGGGGAACCGAGGAGACCCAGTACTTC | CSARDGGTEETQYF | TRBJ2-5 | many | TRBV20-1 | NA
TGCAGTGCTAGAGGGGGGGCTAGGCTTCGAGTCCAAGAGACCCAGTACTTC | CSARGGARLRVQETQYF | TRBJ2-5 | few | TRBV20-1 | NA
TGTGCCAGCAGCCAAACTAGAGAAGAGACCCAGTACTTC | CASSQTREETQYF | TRBJ2-5 | few | TRBV28 | NA
TGTGCCTGGAGTTTACGCCGGGTACTTTGGGGCTACACCTTC | CAWSLRRVLWGYTF | TRBJ1-2 | NA | TRBV30 | NA
TGTGCCAGCAGTACCCGTGGAGGTGGTGGGGTCCATGAGCAGTTCTTC | CASSTRGGGGVHEQFF | TRBJ2-1 | many | TRBV28 | NA
TGTGCCAGCAGCTCGACGGCCTCTAATGAGCAGTTCTTC | CASSSTASNEQFF | TRBJ2-1 | NA | TRBV7-3 | NA
TGCAGTGCTAGGACCCGGGAGAACACTGAAGCTTTCTTT | CSARTRENTEAFF | TRBJ1-1 | NA | TRBV20-1 | NA
TGTGCCAGCAGCGCAGCGGGAGGGCCCTACGAGCAGTACTTC | CASSAAGGPYEQYF | TRBJ2-7 | NA | TRBV7-8 | TRBD2
TGTGCCAGTAGGAGCGGGGCGGGTCTCACAGATACGCAGTATTTT | CASRSGAGLTDTQYF | TRBJ2-3 | NA | TRBV19 | TRBD2
TGTGCCAGCAGTTTGGAGGGTGGCGAGACCCAGTACTTC | CASSLEGGETQYF | TRBJ2-5 | many | TRBV12-3/TRBV12-4 | NA
TGTGCCAGCCACCCTGGGGCCGGGGAGCAGTACTTC | CASHPGAGEQYF | TRBJ2-7 | few | TRBV2 | NA
TGCGCCAGCAGCGGACCGAACCCTAGCACAGATACGCAGTATTTT | CASSGPNPSTDTQYF | TRBJ2-3 | few | TRBV10-2 | NA
TGTGCCAGCAGTGATAGGGTTAGCACAGATACGCAGTATTTT | CASSDRVSTDTQYF | TRBJ2-3 | many | TRBV6-2/TRBV6-3 | NA
TGTGCCAGCAGCTTAGTTAGGACAACTGAAGCTTTCTTT | CASSLVRTTEAFF | TRBJ1-1 | many | TRBV7-8 | NA
TGTGCCAGCAGCCAAGATCTCCCTAGCGGGTACGAGCAGTACTTC | CASSQDLPSGYEQYF | TRBJ2-7 | few | TRBV11-2 | TRBD2
TGTGCCATCAGTGAGTCTCCGGAAAGGGGTACTGAAGCTTTCTTT | CAISESPERGTEAFF | TRBJ1-1 | NA | TRBV10-3 | NA
TGTGCCTGGGACACAGGGGGCGGCGAGCAGTACTTC | CAWDTGGGEQYF | TRBJ2-7 | many | TRBV30 | TRBD1
TGTGCCAGCTCACCGACTAGCAGATACAATGAGCAGTTCTTC | CASSPTSRYNEQFF | TRBJ2-1 | few | TRBV18 | TRBD2
TGCGCCAGCAGCCCCGGCGTAGCGGGAGATACGCAGTATTTT | CASSPGVAGDTQYF | TRBJ2-3 | NA | TRBV5-1 | TRBD2
TGCGCCAGCAGTGATTCCGGGACTCCTGCCTACGAGCAGTACTTC | CASSDSGTPAYEQYF | TRBJ2-7 | many | TRBV10-1 | NA
TGCGCCAGCAGCTTTATGACTCAGGAAGGCTACAATGAGCAGTTCTTC | CASSFMTQEGYNEQFF | TRBJ2-1 | many | TRBV5-1 | NA